One sample yielded the 13 T cell receptor beta chains listed below, sequenced in a study of breast tumors, draining lymph nodes, adjacent tissues. From the multiplex PCR reads, TCRdb called clonotypes with MiXCR, one entry per CDR3 protein. This table has around 140,000 distinct CDR3 sequences, approximately 32% appearing once. The lymph nodes were axillary draining lymph nodes from breast cancer patients. Source material: axillary lymph node tissue. These receptors originate from a female donor with breast cancer. Some clones in this sample may be carry-over from other donors' samples.

This clonotype was detected ten times or more. The genes are TRBV7-2 and TRBJ2-7, with D tentatively TRBD2 (7 bases). Germline assignment: CDR1 SGHTA and CDR2 FQGNSA. Between the trimmed V and J ends, which lost 0 bases and 2 bases, there was a span of 8 bases. CDR3 length: 14 residues. The DNA of the CDR3 is TGTGCCAGCAGCTTAGCGGGGGGGCCCTACGAGCAGTACTTC. This gives the protein CASSLAGGPYEQYF.

To note about this clonotype: A single base separates this from a much larger clone, so it may be a read error. The V call is TRBV11-2, the J call TRBJ2-3; the D gene is possibly TRBD2 (5 bases). CDR3 length: 18 amino acids. The V gene's germline CDR1 is SGHAT and CDR2 FQNNGV. Deletions cut 5 bases from V and 0 bases from J, with 21 bases between. CDR3 sequence reads: CASSAPRAAAFSTDTQYF. The CDR3 DNA reads as TGTGCCAGCAGCGCCCCGAGAGCGGCGGCCTTTAGCACAGATACGCAGTATTTT. The complete variable domain, with remaining parts taken from reference TRBV11-2 and TRBJ2-3, reads EAGVAQSPRYKIIEKRQSVAFWCNPISGHATLYWYQQILGQGPKLLIQFQNNGVVDDSQLPKDRFSAERLKGVDSTLKIQPAKLEDSAVYLCASSAPRAAAFSTDTQYFGPGTRLTVL.

About this clonotype: Germline and junction disagree at one end, which may indicate a read error. The chain has TRBV25-1 and TRBJ1-6, with 8 bases matching TRBD1. This CDR3 region has 13 residues. Germline CDR1 reads MGHDK; CDR2 reads SYGVNS. The CDR3 bases are TGTGCCACCGCAGGGGGCTATAACTCACCCCTCCACTTT. Translating gives CATAGGYNSPLHF.

The chain joins TRBV10-3 to TRBJ1-6, with D possibly TRBD1 on 6 matching bases. The CDR3 totals 20 residues. Deletions cut 3 bases from V and 2 bases from J, with 23 bases between. Germline lookup yields CDR1 ENHRY and CDR2 SYGVKD. CDR3 coding DNA: TGTGCCATCAGTGACGACCCAGGGGTCCGGGACATTCCCTATAATTCACCCCTCCACTTT. Amino acids: CAISDDPGVRDIPYNSPLHF.

This clonotype was recorded at least ten times. The CDR3 bases are TGTGCCAGCAGCCGCAGACAGAAGGTTTACGAGCAGTACGTC. It specifies CASSRRQKVYEQYV. This chain connects TRBV3-2 to TRBJ2-7; the table's D gene call, TRBD1, was not cross checked with the DNA. TRBV3-2 is tagged as a pseudogene. The CDR3 has 14 residues.

This clonotype was counted ten times or more. Relative to the germline gene, one junction end is altered; a read error may explain this. V and J are TRBV7-2 and TRBJ1-2, with D perhaps matching TRBD1 (6 bases). Germline CDR1 SGHTA, CDR2 FQGNSA. This CDR3 contains 14 residues. In nucleotides, the CDR3 is TGTGCCAGCAGCTTAGCAGGGGGGTGGTATGACTACACCTTC. Translating it yields CASSLAGGWYDYTF.

In its sample, this clonotype was seen a few times. The chain is built from TRBV6-1 and TRBJ2-3; 9 positions match TRBD2. The germline V gene has CDR1 MNHNS and CDR2 SASEGT. The ends lost 5 bases at V and 5 bases at J; junction bases unmatched: 5. The CDR3 has 14 amino acids. CDR3 sequence reads: CASSRLTSGDTQYF. The CDR3 bases are TGTGCCAGCAGTCGTTTGACTAGCGGAGATACGCAGTATTTT.

This clonotype was detected many times. V is TRBV18 and J is TRBJ2-7; D could derive from TRBD1 or TRBD2 (6 bases each). The CDR3 spans 16 residues. CDR1 is KGHSH, CDR2 LQKENI, per germline. V dropped 3 bases and J dropped 2 bases, with 17 bases sitting between them. CDR3 residues: CASSPYNQEGAYEQYF. CDR3 DNA: TGTGCCAGCTCACCTTATAACCAGGAGGGGGCCTACGAGCAGTACTTC.

At least ten counts were recorded for this clonotype. The chain carries TRBV7-3 and TRBJ2-3, with D perhaps matching TRBD2 (6 bases). This CDR3 spans 12 amino acids. CDR1 and CDR2 from the germline V gene are SGHTA and FQGTGA. V gave up 5 bases and J gave up 11 bases, with 14 bases separating them. CDR3 sequence (DNA): TGTGCCAGCAGCCCAAGTGGGGAGGTGCAGTATTTT. It encodes CASSPSGEVQYF. Variable domain in full (rest from reference TRBV7-3 and TRBJ2-3): GAGVSQTPSNKVTEKGKYVELRCDPISGHTALYWYRQSLGQGPEFLIYFQGTGAADDSGLPNDRFFAVRPEGSVSTLKIQRTERGDSAVYLCASSPSGEVQYFGPGTRLTVL.

This chain uses TRBV4-2 with TRBJ1-1, with D uncertain. The CDR3 loop spans 14 amino acids. Trimming took 0 bases from V and 1 from J, leaving 6 bases between them. The V gene's germline CDR1 is LGHNA and CDR2 YNFKEQ. CDR3 nucleotides: TGTGCCAGCAGCCAAGATCTCTGGAACACTGAAGCTTTCTTT. Its translation: CASSQDLWNTEAFF.

This clonotype has just one count. J is TRBJ1-4 and V is TRBV15; possibly TRBD1 for D (5 bases). CDR1 is LNHNV, CDR2 YYDKDF, per germline (reference sequence). The CDR3 covers 15 residues. The V and J ends lost 3 bases and 8 bases respectively, with 16 bases between them. Here the CDR3 reads CATSSFSRVNEKLFF. For the CDR3, the DNA is TGTGCCACCAGCAGCTTTTCCAGGGTAAACGAAAAACTGTTTTTT.

This clonotype has ten or more counts. CDR3 region: CASSMGTGGVGGYTF. The DNA of the CDR3 is TGTGCCAGCAGTATGGGGACAGGGGGCGTGGGTGGCTACACCTTC. The chain employs TRBV6-5 and TRBJ1-2, with 12 bases aligning to TRBD1. CDR1 and CDR2 (germline): MNHEY, SVGAGI. This CDR3 is 15 amino acids long. V lost 5 bases and J lost 7; bases outside the gene matches: 8.

This clonotype was seen many times. The chain employs TRBV18 and TRBJ2-5, with D possibly TRBD1 on 6 matching bases. The CDR3 is 13 amino acids. V was clipped by 3 bases and J by 4 bases, with 9 bases between them. Germline-derived CDR1 and CDR2 are KGHSH and LQKENI. CDR3 sequence (DNA): TGTGCCAGCTCACCCAACAGGGCAGAGACCCAGTACTTC. This encodes CASSPNRAETQYF.